This TCR beta chain was sequenced for a study of tumor-infiltrating lymphocytes in localized non-small cell lung cancer. Broader study findings: Only some patients had TCR sequencing, depending on available tissue.

Comments on this clone: Its target is unknown.

TCRdb keeps only in-frame clones here, not all; method: immunoSEQ multiplex PCR. The sample has 5,800 or so clones, roughly 70% seen once; the top ten hold 11% to 15%. Germline loops: CDR1 SGHTA, CDR2 FQGTGA. The CDR3 has 16 amino acids. V dropped 5 bases and J dropped 0 bases, with 13 bases sitting between them. The sample comprised uninvolved lung tissue not adjacent to the tumor. The source is a human donor with non-small cell lung cancer. V usage is TRBV7-3 and J usage is TRBJ2-2, with D possibly TRBD2 on 5 matching bases. CDR3 in DNA: TGTGCCAGCAGCCCGGGGAGTGACGCGAACACCGGGGAGCTGTTTTTT. As protein: CASSPGSDANTGELFF.